This section outlines one T cell receptor beta chain sequence together with its context. Antigen specificity is unknown. Germline V CDR1 and CDR2: SGHTA, FQGTGA. The CDR3 extends over 14 amino acids. J gave up 5 bases and V 5 bases, and 8 bases lay outside the gene matches. The sample comes from a study of OX40 agonist ivuxolimab in advanced cancers. Only in-frame clones appear in the TCRdb table, and some are missing; sequencing was by immunoSEQ multiplex PCR. The table includes 55,000 to 65,000 clones, 80% to 90% detected once. Study-level points and caveats: The specificity for antigen of the expanded peripheral T cells was not determined.

The sequence was collected from an adult with an advanced solid tumor such as melanoma, head and neck, liver or kidney cancer. J is TRBJ2-5 and V is TRBV7-3; TRBD2 matches at 7 bases. The material was CD4+ or CD8+ T cells sorted from blood, obtained in a trial of the OX40 agonist ivuxolimab. The CDR3 reads CASSTGGSGETQYF. As DNA, the CDR3 is TGTGCCAGCAGCACCGGGGGGAGCGGGGAGACCCAGTACTTC.